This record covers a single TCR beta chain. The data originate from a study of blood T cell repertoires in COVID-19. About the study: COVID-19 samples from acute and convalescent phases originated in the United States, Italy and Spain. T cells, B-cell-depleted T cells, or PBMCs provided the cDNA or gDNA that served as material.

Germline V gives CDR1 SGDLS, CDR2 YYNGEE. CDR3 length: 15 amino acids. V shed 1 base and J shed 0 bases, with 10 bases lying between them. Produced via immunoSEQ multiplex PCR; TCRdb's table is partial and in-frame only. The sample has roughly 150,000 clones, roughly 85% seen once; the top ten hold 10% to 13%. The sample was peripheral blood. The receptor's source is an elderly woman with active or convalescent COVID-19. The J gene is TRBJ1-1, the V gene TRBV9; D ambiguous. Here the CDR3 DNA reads TGTGCCAGCAGCGTATTTCCAGTCATGAACACTGAAGCTTTCTTT. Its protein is CASSVFPVMNTEAFF.